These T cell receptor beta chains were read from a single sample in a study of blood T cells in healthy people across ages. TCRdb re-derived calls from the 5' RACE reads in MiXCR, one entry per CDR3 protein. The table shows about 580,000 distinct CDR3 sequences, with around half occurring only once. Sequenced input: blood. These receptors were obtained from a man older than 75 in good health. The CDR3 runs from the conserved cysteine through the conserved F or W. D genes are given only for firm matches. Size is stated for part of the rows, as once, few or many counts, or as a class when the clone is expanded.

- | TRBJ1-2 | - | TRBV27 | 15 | CASSFWDGGPYGYTF | TGTGCCAGCAGTTTTTGGGACGGGGGCCCCTATGGCTACACCTTC
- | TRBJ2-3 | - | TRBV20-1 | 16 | CSARRGRETTADTQYF | TGCAGTGCCCGCAGGGGAAGAGAGACGACCGCCGATACGCAGTATTTT
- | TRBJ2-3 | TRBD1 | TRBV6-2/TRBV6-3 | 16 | CASGLRQGRIADTQYF | TGTGCCAGCGGCCTACGACAGGGGCGAATTGCAGATACGCAGTATTTT
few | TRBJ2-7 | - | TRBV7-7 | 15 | CASSLGPETIYEQYF | TGTGCTAGCAGCTTAGGGCCAGAAACGATCTACGAGCAGTACTTC
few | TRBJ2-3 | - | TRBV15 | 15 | CATSRDFSRTDTQYF | TGTGCCACCAGCAGAGATTTCAGTCGCACAGATACGCAGTATTTT
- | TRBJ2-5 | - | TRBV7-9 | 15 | CASSLAGAGQETQYF | TGTGCCAGCAGCTTAGCGGGGGCAGGGCAAGAGACCCAGTACTTC
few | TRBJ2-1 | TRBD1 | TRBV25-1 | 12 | CASSPRDRGQFF | TGTGCCAGCAGTCCCCGGGACAGGGGGCAGTTCTTC
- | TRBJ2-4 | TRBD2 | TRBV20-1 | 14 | CSRLAGGLGNIQYF | TGCAGCAGACTAGCGGGGGGGCTTGGAAACATTCAGTACTTC
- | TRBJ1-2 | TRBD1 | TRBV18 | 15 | CASSPRQGRNYGYTF | TGTGCCAGCTCACCGAGACAGGGTAGGAACTATGGCTACACCTTC
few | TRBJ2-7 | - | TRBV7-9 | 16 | CASSLAQDQFSYEQYF | TGTGCCAGCAGCTTAGCGCAAGACCAATTCTCCTACGAGCAGTACTTC
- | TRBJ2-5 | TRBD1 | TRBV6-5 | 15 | CASGGQGRGQETQYF | TGTGCCAGCGGGGGACAGGGGAGGGGGCAAGAGACCCAGTACTTC